Listed here are 28 T cell receptor beta chains from one sample, sequenced in a study of shared clonotypes between healthy human individuals. Clones were sequenced by immunoSEQ multiplex PCR, and TCRdb holds only the in-frame ones, with some missing. The repertoire holds 490,000 or so clones, with around 80% as singletons. Source material: PBMCs. These receptors were collected from a woman aged 40 to 50 in good health. Some clones in this sample may be carry-over from other donors' samples.

This clone has only one observation. The genes are TRBV29-1 and TRBJ2-3; D gene unclear. Germline CDR1 is SQVTM and CDR2 is ANQGSEA. The V gene lost 4 bases and the J gene lost 0 bases, with 8 bases spanning the gap. This CDR3 has 13 amino acids. CDR3 residues: CSVGGRSTDTQYF. CDR3 coding DNA: TGCAGCGTTGGTGGACGCAGCACAGATACGCAGTATTTT.

For the CDR3, the DNA is TGTGCCAGCAGTTTACCTACGACAGGGAACGGCTACACCTTC. It is translated as CASSLPTTGNGYTF. This chain uses TRBV28 with TRBJ1-2; the match to TRBD1 covers 7 bases. The germline V gene has CDR1 MDHEN and CDR2 SYDVKM. The CDR3 covers 14 residues. Trimming cost V 2 bases and J 8 bases; bases outside gene matches: 8.

The chain couples TRBV30 to TRBJ2-1; TRBD2 agrees at 7 bases. Looked up from germline, CDR1 is GTSNPN and CDR2 is SVGIG (reference sequence). This CDR3 spans 13 amino acids. V was pared by 0 bases and J by 7 bases, with 3 bases of the junction left unmatched. The CDR3 bases are TGTGCCTGGAGTGTGGCTAGCGGTAATGAGCAGTTCTTC. Protein sequence: CAWSVASGNEQFF. The full variable domain, in which reference TRBV30 and TRBJ2-1 provide the parts outside the CDR3, is SQTIHQWPATLVQPVGSPLSLECTVEGTSNPNLYWYRQAAGRGLQLLFYSVGIGQISSEVPQNLSASRPQDRQFILSSKKLLLSDSGFYLCAWSVASGNEQFFGPGTRLTVL.

This chain uses TRBV28 with TRBJ1-3; TRBD1 might be the D (5 bases). V was clipped by 2 bases and J by 1 base, with 9 bases between them. This CDR3 region has 15 residues. Germline CDR1 MDHEN, CDR2 SYDVKM. The CDR3 DNA reads as TGTGCCAGCAGTTTACCGCCAGGGTCTGGAAACACCATATATTTT. It codes for CASSLPPGSGNTIYF. The full variable domain, rest sourced from reference TRBV28 and TRBJ1-3, is DVKVTQSSRYLVKRTGEKVFLECVQDMDHENMFWYRQDPGLGLRLIYFSYDVKMKEKGDIPEGYSVSREKKERFSLILESASTNQTSMYLCASSLPPGSGNTIYFGEGSWLTVV.

The genes are TRBV10-3 and TRBJ2-3; 11 bases map to TRBD2. Germline lookup yields CDR1 ENHRY and CDR2 SYGVKD. The CDR3 consists of 14 residues. V shed 11 bases, J shed 4 bases, and the junction held 8 bases outside the gene matches. This chain's CDR3 is CASALAGDADTQYF. For the CDR3, the DNA is TGTGCCTCCGCACTAGCGGGAGACGCAGATACGCAGTATTTT.

This chain uses TRBV5-1 with TRBJ1-4; 7 bases match TRBD1. The CDR3 consists of 15 residues. With V trimmed by 1 base and J by 7 bases, 7 bases remained unmatched. CDR1 is SGHRS and CDR2 is YFSETQ in the germline V gene. The CDR3 DNA follows: TGCGCCAGCAGCTTGCAGGGGGGGAGTATTGAAAAACTGTTTTTT. Protein sequence: CASSLQGGSIEKLFF.

The V call is TRBV7-6, the J call TRBJ2-7, with TRBD1 matching over 7 bases. CDR3 length: 13 residues. Germline CDR1 reads SGHVS; CDR2 reads FNYEAQ. The V gene end was trimmed by 6 bases and the J gene end by 7 bases; junction bases not matched to a gene: 9. The CDR3 nucleotides read TGTGCCAGCAGACGTGACAGGGTGGAAGAGCAGTACTTC. It codes for CASRRDRVEEQYF.

The chain joins TRBV7-6 to TRBJ2-7; 9 nucleotides align to TRBD1. This CDR3 comprises 15 residues. After removal of 2 bases from V and 5 bases from J, the junction contained 7 bases not matched to a gene. Germline V CDR1 and CDR2: SGHVS, FNYEAQ. Here the CDR3 DNA reads TGTGCCAGCAGCTTAAGGGCCCGGGACAGGGACGAGCAGTACTTC. Its protein is CASSLRARDRDEQYF.

This chain joins TRBV18 and TRBJ2-1, with D perhaps matching TRBD2 (6 bases). Germline V gene lookup returns CDR1 KGHSH and CDR2 LQKENI. V was trimmed by 3 bases and J by 9 bases, leaving 18 bases between them. The CDR3 is made up of 15 amino acids. The CDR3 bases are TGTGCCAGCTCACCCCGGGACTCCCGGATCAGTGAGCAGTTCTTC. This sequence encodes CASSPRDSRISEQFF.

V usage is TRBV5-1 and J usage is TRBJ2-1; 8 bases map to TRBD2. CDR3 length: 16 amino acids. Germline CDR1 SGHRS, CDR2 YFSETQ. J lost 8 bases, V lost 5 bases, and 15 bases had no gene match. The CDR3 spells CASRRFLAGSDYEQFF. As DNA, the CDR3 is TGCGCCAGCAGACGATTCCTAGCGGGTAGCGACTATGAGCAGTTCTTC.

The gene calls are TRBV4-2 and TRBJ2-1, with D maybe TRBD2 (6 bases). The CDR3 length is 15 residues. The germline CDR1 and CDR2 sequences are LGHNA and YNFKEQ. V gave up 4 bases and J gave up 3 bases, with 13 bases separating them. CDR3 sequence: CASSPSRDFYNEQFF. The CDR3 coding sequence is TGTGCCAGCAGCCCAAGCCGGGACTTCTACAATGAGCAGTTCTTC.

Of note for this clone: Other nucleotide sequences in the sample specify the same CDR3. The CDR3 spells CASSLGQGNTEAFF. The CDR3 region has the DNA TGTGCCAGCAGCTTAGGACAGGGGAACACTGAAGCTTTCTTT. V is TRBV11-2 and J is TRBJ1-1; 7 bases fit TRBD1. CDR3 length: 14 amino acids. Germline trimming cut 1 base from V and 1 base from J; bases unmatched to any gene: 0. Germline-derived CDR1 and CDR2 are SGHAT and FQNNGV.

This clone was picked up one time. The chain joins TRBV5-1 to TRBJ2-5, with D perhaps given as TRBD1 or TRBD2 (5 bases each). The germline CDR1 and CDR2 sequences are SGHRS and YFSETQ. V dropped 4 bases and J dropped 2 bases, with 18 bases sitting between them. This CDR3 is built from 16 residues. CDR3 sequence: CASSLYARGFQETQYF. CDR3 in DNA: TGCGCCAGCAGCCTCTACGCGAGGGGCTTTCAAGAGACCCAGTACTTC.

The J gene is TRBJ2-7, the V gene TRBV27; 8 bases map to TRBD1. V trimming: 5 bases; J trimming: 0 bases; junction bases outside the gene matches: 9. Germline V gives CDR1 MNHEY, CDR2 SMNVEV (reference sequence). This CDR3 contains 16 residues. The CDR3 DNA follows: TGTGCCAGCAGTCCGGGACAGGCTTATAACTCCTACGAGCAGTACTTC. Its protein is CASSPGQAYNSYEQYF.

The chain links TRBV10-3 to TRBJ1-1; D call uncertain. Trimming pared 3 bases from V and 3 bases from J, leaving 11 bases between. Germline loops: CDR1 ENHRY, CDR2 SYGVKD. The length of the CDR3 is 14 residues. CDR3 loop: CAISDRLGYTEAFF. In DNA form, the CDR3 reads TGTGCCATCAGTGACAGGCTAGGGTACACTGAAGCTTTCTTT.

This chain joins TRBV11-2 and TRBJ2-7; D unclear. The CDR3 has 16 amino acids. Between the trimmed V and J ends, which lost 5 bases and 4 bases, there was a span of 21 bases. Germline V CDR1 and CDR2: SGHAT, FQNNGV. The CDR3 nucleotides read TGTGCCAGCAGCCCCGGACCTTATCAGCCGCGGTACGAGCAGTACTTC. Amino acids: CASSPGPYQPRYEQYF.

Comments on this clone: The same CDR3 also results from other DNA sequences found in this sample. The DNA for the CDR3 is TGTGCCAGCAGTTTACTCGGGTATGGCTACACCTTC. Its protein product is CASSLLGYGYTF. The rearrangement joins TRBV28 to TRBJ1-2, with unresolved D. There are 12 residues in the CDR3. Trimming removed 2 bases at V and 5 bases at J, with 6 bases between. Germline V lookup: CDR1 MDHEN, CDR2 SYDVKM.

This chain links TRBV19 with TRBJ1-5; D perhaps matches TRBD1 (5 bases). CDR1 is LNHDA and CDR2 is SQIVND in the germline V gene (reference sequence). There are 15 residues in the CDR3. V was cut by 5 bases and J by 2 bases, with 13 bases left in between. The chain's CDR3 is CASSPLGGGNQPQHF. Written as DNA, the CDR3 is TGTGCCAGTAGTCCGCTAGGAGGGGGCAATCAGCCCCAGCATTTT.

CDR3 residues: CASTQGSGGGETQYF. In DNA form, the CDR3 reads TGTGCCAGCACCCAGGGTAGCGGGGGAGGAGAGACCCAGTACTTC. V usage is TRBV6-1 and J usage is TRBJ2-5; 9 bases agree with TRBD2. This CDR3 is built from 15 residues. V was pared by 7 bases and J by 4 bases, with 10 bases of the junction left unmatched. Germline lookup yields CDR1 MNHNS and CDR2 SASEGT.

The chain has TRBV6-4 and TRBJ2-1; 12 bases line up with TRBD2. The CDR3 length is 19 residues. V was pared by 5 bases and J by 0 bases, with 11 bases of the junction left unmatched. Germline V gene data show CDR1 as MRHNA and CDR2 as SNTAGT. CDR3 in amino acids: CASSPSPGLAGSSYNEQFF. The CDR3 nucleotides are TGTGCCAGCAGTCCTTCCCCGGGACTAGCGGGTAGCTCCTACAATGAGCAGTTCTTC.

This rearrangement joins TRBV30 to TRBJ1-2; TRBD1 matches 7 bases. The germline V gene encodes CDR1 GTSNPN and CDR2 SVGIG (reference sequence). V dropped 0 bases and J dropped 2; count of bases not matched to a gene: 9. The CDR3 has 16 amino acids. The CDR3 bases are TGTGCCTGGAGTGTTCCCCAGGGACAGCCGAACTATGGCTACACCTTC. It specifies CAWSVPQGQPNYGYTF.

The chain links TRBV28 to TRBJ1-5; no definite D call. Germline V CDR1 and CDR2: MDHEN, SYDVKM. V was trimmed by 9 bases and J by 0 bases, leaving 18 bases between them. The CDR3 is made up of 16 amino acids. CDR3 sequence reads: CASNLKGQHSNQPQHF. The CDR3, as DNA: TGTGCCAGTAATTTAAAGGGTCAGCATAGCAATCAGCCCCAGCATTTT.

V is TRBV7-9 and J is TRBJ2-1, with D hard to call. Germline V lookup: CDR1 SEHNR, CDR2 FQNEAQ (reference sequence). V was clipped by 4 bases and J by 6 bases, with 7 bases between them. The CDR3 is 12 amino acids. CDR3 nucleotides: TGTGCCAGCAGCTCCCCCCGCAATGAGCAGTTCTTC. This codes for CASSSPRNEQFF.

This rearrangement joins TRBV30 to TRBJ2-5, with 7 bases identical to TRBD1. CDR3 length: 11 amino acids. Germline CDR1 GTSNPN, CDR2 SVGIG (reference sequence). CDR3 loop: CGQGVGETQYF. The CDR3 bases are TGTGGACAGGGAGTTGGAGAGACCCAGTACTTC.

This clone was seen only a few times. The CDR3 coding sequence is TGTGCCAGCAGTATAAATAATCAGGGGAACTATGGCTACACCTTC. This gives the protein CASSINNQGNYGYTF. This chain connects TRBV28 to TRBJ1-2; the D gene is possibly TRBD1 (6 bases). This CDR3 region has 15 residues. Per the germline V gene, CDR1 is MDHEN and CDR2 is SYDVKM. V was pared by 5 bases and J by 2 bases, with 15 bases between.

This chain joins TRBV7-2 and TRBJ1-4; tentatively, D is TRBD1 (6 bases). CDR3 length equals 14 residues. Trimming removed 1 base from V and 8 bases from J, with 11 bases in between. Germline V gene sequence: CDR1 SGHTA, CDR2 FQGNSA. The DNA of the CDR3 is TGTGCCAGCAGCTTAGGCGGGGGCAAGGAAAAACTGTTTTTT. It yields the protein CASSLGGGKEKLFF.

This chain joins TRBV5-1 and TRBJ2-2; D is possibly TRBD1 (6 bases). Trimming removed 0 bases from V and 6 bases from J, with 15 bases in between. Germline V CDR1 and CDR2: SGHRS, YFSETQ. The CDR3 has 16 amino acids. The CDR3 reads CASSLAGYRESGELFF. DNA of the CDR3: TGCGCCAGCAGCTTGGCCGGGTACAGGGAGTCCGGGGAGCTGTTTTTT.

The V call is TRBV10-2, the J call TRBJ1-1; D might be TRBD1 (6 bases). V was trimmed by 4 bases and J by 0 bases, leaving 9 bases between them. Per the germline V gene, CDR1 is WSHSY and CDR2 is SAAADI. The CDR3 is 14 amino acids. CDR3 coding DNA: TGCGCCAGCAGTGGATGGGGGCTGAACACTGAAGCTTTCTTT. Encoded protein: CASSGWGLNTEAFF.